This T cell receptor beta chain is from a study of T cells expressing NK-cell markers. Study-wide background: Seropositivity for HCMV was found in seven of the eight sequenced donors, with one seronegative.

The CDR3 has 13 amino acids. Germline V gene lookup returns CDR1 LNHDA and CDR2 SQIVND (reference sequence). TCRdb reprocessed the 5' RACE reads and reports one entry per CDR3 protein, with no DNA. Its clone listing holds fewer than 300,000 distinct CDR3 sequences. The sequence was collected from a woman between 18 and 75 years old in good health. This chain connects TRBV19 to TRBJ2-5; the D call from TCRdb, TRBD1, cannot be confirmed without DNA. Sequencing input: blood T cells: a sorted CD56 or NKG2C T cell subset, CD4+ or CD8+ T cells, or bulk PBMC T cells (not recorded which). CDR3 loop: CASKGTKQETQYF.